Below, one T cell receptor (beta chain) is given with its context. No antigen is known for it. The data were obtained in a study of cytomegalovirus exposure and HLA in healthy donors. Overall study: Within the Caucasian-associated ancestry cluster were more than 75% of the roughly 400 genotyped donors. Overall study findings and caveats: Sequencing probably produced one cluster of sequence variants that were highly shared.

The V and J ends lost 6 bases and 1 base respectively, with 4 bases between them. The CDR3 extends over 12 amino acids. In the PCR, 60 Vbeta and 13 Jbeta primers were used. Sequencing was performed with immunoSEQ multiplex PCR; in TCRdb, only in-frame clones are kept and a portion is missing. The table has about 110,000 clones, approximately 71% seen once. The sequenced material came from PBMCs. The sequence was collected from a man aged 35 to 55 in good health and CMV-seronegative. The J gene is TRBJ1-5, the V gene TRBV23-1; D is ambiguous. TRBV23-1 is an open reading frame whose function is uncertain. As DNA, the CDR3 is TGCGCCAGCAGCCTGAGCAATCAGCCCCAGCATTTT. This codes for CASSLSNQPQHF.